This TCR beta chain was observed in a study of control samples from healthy donors and cancer patients (dated by TCRdb to 2020 to 2022). The library was prepared using the immunoSEQ multiplex PCR assay. TCRdb obtained this table from immuneACCESS and retained in-frame rearrangements with V and J assigned. These tables miss some clones; where compared with another copy, unresolved V genes account for less than half of the shortfall, and the remainder is unexplained. The sample table lists 100,000 to 150,000 clones, roughly 90% of them with a count of one. The ten largest clonotypes hold about 2.7% of the sample. In the case of this clone: Its cognate antigen has yet to be identified. No qualities accompany the bases; no much larger clone lies one base away.

The CDR3 runs 16 residues from the cysteine to the phenylalanine. Here the CDR3 DNA is all that survives: 48 bases in frame from base 1. V loses 4 bases at its end and J loses 6 bases; junction bases beyond the gene matches: 13. CDR1 SGHNT and CDR2 YYREEE are derived from the germline V gene (reference sequence). What was sequenced was blood. Rearrangement joined TRBV5-4 to TRBJ2-1; 7 central nucleotides agree with TRBD2. The sequence was collected from a man aged 35-49 years in good health. The nucleotide sequence is TGTGCCAGCAGCCCCACTAGCGTTCAAGGCCGCAATGAGCAGTTCTTC. It is translated as CASSPTSVQGRNEQFF.